The present TCR beta chain was sequenced within a study of blood T cell repertoires in COVID-19. Trimming cost V 0 bases and J 4 bases, with 17 bases left between them. The CDR3 loop spans 17 amino acids. Germline V gene sequence: CDR1 SGHRS, CDR2 YFSETQ. The data were produced by immunoSEQ multiplex PCR, yet TCRdb's version contains in-frame clones alone and is incomplete. The data hold about 270,000 clones, with approximately 86% observed a single time. Material for sequencing was peripheral blood. The V call is TRBV5-1, the J call TRBJ2-1, with TRBD2 as a possible D gene (6 bases). The TCR originated in a woman between 18 and 30 years old with acute or convalescent COVID-19. The CDR3 region is CASSLGVIAATYNEQFF. Written as DNA, the CDR3 is TGCGCCAGCAGCTTGGGTGTGATAGCGGCAACGTACAATGAGCAGTTCTTC.